This TCR beta chain was documented in a study of cytomegalovirus exposure and HLA in healthy donors. Researchers ran the PCR with 60 Vbeta and 13 Jbeta primers. Produced via immunoSEQ multiplex PCR; TCRdb's table is partial and in-frame only. In the table there are about 140,000 clones, around 80% of which are singletons. As regards this clone: No antigen is known for it.

Trimming removed 0 bases from V and 1 base from J; junction bases left unmatched: 7. From germline, CDR1 is ENHRY and CDR2 SYGVKD. This CDR3 contains 18 residues. General study results and limits: While the bulk of TCR sequences proved rare, some public TCRs turned up in many donors. Per a prior analysis, the majority of TCR beta V segments were productive roughly 87% or roughly 30% of the time.

Material: PBMCs. The gene calls are TRBV10-3 and TRBJ2-2; 8 bases are shared with TRBD2. This sequence was found in a man aged 18 to 29 in good health and CMV-seropositive. The CDR3 nucleotides read TGTGCCATCAGTGAGTCCGCTATAGCGGGACTGAACACCGGGGAGCTGTTTTTT. Encoded protein: CAISESAIAGLNTGELFF.